Listed below are T cell receptor beta chains from one sample, sequenced in a study of blood T cell repertoires in COVID-19. The protocol was immunoSEQ multiplex PCR, while the TCRdb copy is restricted to in-frame clones and leaves out a portion. The sample yields around 16,000 clones, around 90% seen once. What was sequenced was peripheral blood. The receptors originated from a human donor in a cohort sampled during active COVID-19. Both conserved end residues are part of each CDR3. The D gene is left open where the match is weak. Part of the rows lack a size; the others show once, few, many or a class for expanded clones.

CAISAPVQGDEQFF | TGTGCCATCAGTGCCCCTGTGCAGGGCGATGAGCAGTTCTTC | 14 | - | TRBJ2-1 | TRBV10-3 | -
CASSPGPQGTYEQYF | TGCGCCAGCAGCCCTGGACCTCAGGGGACCTACGAGCAGTACTTC | 15 | - | TRBJ2-7 | TRBV5-1 | -
CASSLSRERNEQFF | TGTGCCAGCAGCTTAAGTCGGGAGCGGAATGAGCAGTTCTTC | 14 | - | TRBJ2-1 | TRBV7-3 | -
CATSSLQGASTDTQYF | TGTGCCACCAGCAGCCTACAGGGGGCGAGCACAGATACGCAGTATTTT | 16 | - | TRBJ2-3 | TRBV15 | TRBD1
CASRTSGSLSYNEQFF | TGTGCCAGCAGGACTAGCGGGAGCTTATCCTACAATGAGCAGTTCTTC | 16 | - | TRBJ2-1 | TRBV2 | TRBD2
CASSKVMTELQVTYEQYF | TGTGCCAGCAGCAAAGTCATGACGGAGCTACAGGTTACCTACGAGCAGTACTTC | 18 | - | TRBJ2-7 | TRBV21-1 | -
CASSVQGQSHNEQYF | TGTGCCAGCAGCGTACAGGGTCAGAGCCATAACGAGCAGTACTTC | 15 | - | TRBJ2-7 | TRBV6-5 | -
CASRQAYATNEKLFF | TGTGCCAGCAGGCAGGCTTACGCAACTAATGAAAAACTGTTTTTT | 15 | - | TRBJ1-4 | TRBV10-3 | -
CASSETSGSLSRGELFF | TGTGCCAGCAGTGAGACTAGCGGGTCCCTATCGCGCGGGGAGCTGTTTTTT | 17 | few | TRBJ2-2 | TRBV6-1 | TRBD2
CASSYGAGGEKLFF | TGTGCCAGCAGTTACGGGGCAGGGGGTGAAAAACTGTTTTTT | 14 | - | TRBJ1-4 | TRBV6-5 | TRBD1
CASGLRLWGTNTGELFF | TGTGCTAGTGGTTTGCGGCTTTGGGGCACGAACACCGGGGAGCTGTTTTTT | 17 | - | TRBJ2-2 | TRBV12-5 | -
CASSPRPGLAGDNEQFF | TGTGCCAGCTCACCAAGACCGGGACTAGCGGGAGACAATGAGCAGTTCTTC | 17 | - | TRBJ2-1 | TRBV18 | TRBD2
CASSLLQNTEAFF | TGTGCCAGCAGCTTATTACAGAACACTGAAGCTTTCTTT | 13 | - | TRBJ1-1 | TRBV11-1 | -
CASSQDPLLAGETYEQYF | TGCGCCAGCAGCCAAGACCCCCTCCTAGCGGGAGAGACCTACGAGCAGTACTTC | 18 | - | TRBJ2-7 | TRBV4-3 | TRBD2
CASSPASSTDTQYF | TGTGCCAGCAGTCCTGCTAGCAGCACAGATACGCAGTATTTT | 14 | - | TRBJ2-3 | TRBV27 | -
CASSLALAGQETQYF | TGCGCCAGCAGCCTCGCACTAGCGGGGCAAGAGACCCAGTACTTC | 15 | - | TRBJ2-5 | TRBV5-1 | TRBD2
CASSVRSTGSPETQYF | TGTGCCAGCAGCGTACGATCGACAGGTTCCCCAGAGACCCAGTACTTC | 16 | - | TRBJ2-5 | TRBV9 | -
CASRRDSEAFF | TGTGCCAGCAGACGGGACAGCGAAGCTTTCTTT | 11 | - | TRBJ1-1 | TRBV6-5 | TRBD1